Many counts were recorded for the clone carrying this T cell receptor beta chain. The source of the sample is a study of blood T cells in healthy people across ages. The second PCR ran about 6 to 12 cycles with a sample-barcoded 5' primer and J-beta primers. TCRdb fed the 5' RACE reads into MiXCR, producing one record per CDR3 protein. The sample lists 1.5 million to 2 million distinct CDR3 sequences, roughly two fifths occurring once. V was trimmed by 1 base and J by 5 bases, leaving 11 bases between them. Germline CDR1 reads SGHAT; CDR2 reads FQNNGV. The CDR3 runs 14 residues. The TCR comes from a human donor in good health. The sample comprised blood. The chain couples TRBV11-2 to TRBJ2-5; D is perhaps TRBD1 (5 bases). This CDR3 is CASSLAGLGETQYF. The CDR3 bases are TGTGCCAGCAGCTTAGCAGGGCTCGGGGAGACCCAGTACTTC.